This T cell receptor (beta chain) was documented in a study of beta chain features in type 1 diabetes. Study-level points and caveats: Because the template was cDNA, high-expressing cells might be over-represented. Shortening of TCRB CDR3s, moderate but significant, appeared in all four CD4+ subsets of Type 1 diabetes patients.

Of the isolated RNA, all was reverse transcribed, and so the sequenced material was expressed TCRB transcripts. The protocol was immunoSEQ multiplex PCR, while the TCRdb copy is restricted to in-frame clones and leaves out a portion. The sample has 160,000 or so clones; roughly 9% are singletons. J gave up 1 base and V 3 bases, and 2 bases lay outside the gene matches. This CDR3 contains 14 residues. Germline CDR1 SEHNR, CDR2 FQNEAQ (reference sequence). Comments on this clone: The antigen remains undetermined.

Sequenced material: central memory CD4+ T cells from blood. The V and J genes are TRBV7-9 and TRBJ1-1; 7 positions agree with TRBD1. The receptor was derived from a woman between 25 and 40 years old with type 1 diabetes. CDR3 bases: TGTGCCAGCAGCTTTTGGGACAGGAACACTGAAGCTTTCTTT. This codes for CASSFWDRNTEAFF. Full variable domain (remainder filled in from reference TRBV7-9 and TRBJ1-1): DTGVSQNPRHKITKRGQNVTFRCDPISEHNRLYWYRQTLGQGPEFLTYFQNEAQLEKSRLLSDRFSAERPKGSFSTLEIQRTEQGDSAMYLCASSFWDRNTEAFFGQGTRLTVV.